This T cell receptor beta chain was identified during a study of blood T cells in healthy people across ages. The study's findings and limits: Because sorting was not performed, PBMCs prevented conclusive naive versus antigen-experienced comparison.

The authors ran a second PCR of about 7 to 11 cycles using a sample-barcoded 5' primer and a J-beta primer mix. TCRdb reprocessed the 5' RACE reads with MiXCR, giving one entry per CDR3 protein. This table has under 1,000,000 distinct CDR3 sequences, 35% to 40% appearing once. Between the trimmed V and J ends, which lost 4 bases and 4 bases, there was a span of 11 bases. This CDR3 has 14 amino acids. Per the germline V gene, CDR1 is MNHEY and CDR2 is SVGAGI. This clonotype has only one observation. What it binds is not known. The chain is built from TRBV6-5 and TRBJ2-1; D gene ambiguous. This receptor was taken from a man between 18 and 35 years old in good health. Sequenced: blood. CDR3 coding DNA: TGTGCCAGCAGTTCCCTCACTCCGTACAATGAGCAGTTCTTC. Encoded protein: CASSSLTPYNEQFF.